Shown below are 10 T cell receptor beta chains from a single sample sequenced in a study of CD4+ T cells in melanoma. The repertoire was sequenced with immunoSEQ multiplex PCR; TCRdb's copy has only in-frame clones and lacks some. Seen here are about 21,000 clones, around four fifths observed once, and the top ten hold about 9.6%. These receptors came from a human donor with melanoma.

This clone showed up just once. The V and J genes are TRBV6-5 and TRBJ1-1; tentative D call: TRBD1 (6 bases). Per germline, CDR1 MNHEY and CDR2 SVGAGI. The length of the CDR3 is 13 residues. V was trimmed by 5 bases and J by 4 bases, leaving 11 bases between them. CDR3 DNA: TGTGCCAGCAGTGTGCAGGGGAGCACTGAAGCTTTCTTT. Amino acid sequence: CASSVQGSTEAFF.

This clone is deemed medium-sized. The rearrangement uses TRBV7-8 and TRBJ2-7, with D possibly called TRBD1 or TRBD2 (5 bases each). Trimming stripped 1 base from V and 4 bases from J, with 14 bases between. The CDR3 length is 15 residues. Per the germline V gene, CDR1 is SGHVS and CDR2 is FQNEAQ. The CDR3 loop is CASSLGVGTGYEQYF. In DNA form, the CDR3 reads TGTGCCAGCAGCTTAGGTGTTGGGACGGGTTACGAGCAGTACTTC.

The V and J genes are TRBV11-2 and TRBJ1-5, with TRBD1 as a possible D gene (5 bases). The length of the CDR3 is 15 residues. With 5 bases removed from V and 2 bases from J, the gap between germline ends came to 13 bases. Germline V gene data show CDR1 as SGHAT and CDR2 as FQNNGV. CDR3 in amino acids: CASSPGTGRNQPQHF. The CDR3, as DNA: TGTGCCAGCAGCCCAGGGACGGGACGCAATCAGCCCCAGCATTTT. Filled out from reference TRBV11-2 and TRBJ1-5, the complete variable domain reads EAGVAQSPRYKIIEKRQSVAFWCNPISGHATLYWYQQILGQGPKLLIQFQNNGVVDDSQLPKDRFSAERLKGVDSTLKIQPAKLEDSAVYLCASSPGTGRNQPQHFGDGTRLSIL.

The chain uses TRBV7-9 and TRBJ2-5, with a weak D call TRBD2 (6 bases). This CDR3 spans 15 amino acids. The V gene's germline CDR1 is SEHNR and CDR2 FQNEAQ (reference sequence). Trimming took off 1 base at V and 4 bases at J, with 13 bases between the two ends. The CDR3 loop is CASSLGISGGETQYF. CDR3 coding DNA: TGTGCCAGCAGCTTAGGAATTAGCGGAGGAGAGACCCAGTACTTC.

V gene TRBV7-3 combines with J gene TRBJ2-3; 8 bases align to TRBD2. Germline CDR1 SGHTA, CDR2 FQGTGA. Unmatched junction bases numbered 8, after V lost 5 bases and J lost 7 bases. The CDR3 covers 14 residues. The CDR3 region has the DNA TGTGCCAGCAGCGCGACGGGGGGGTTCAATACGCAGTATTTT. Encoded protein: CASSATGGFNTQYF. The whole variable domain, filled in from reference TRBV7-3 and TRBJ2-3, reads GAGVSQTPSNKVTEKGKYVELRCDPISGHTALYWYRQSLGQGPEFLIYFQGTGAADDSGLPNDRFFAVRPEGSVSTLKIQRTERGDSAVYLCASSATGGFNTQYFGPGTRLTVL.

V gene TRBV9 combines with J gene TRBJ1-2; 7 positions match TRBD1. The CDR3 runs to 13 residues. CDR1 and CDR2 from the germline V gene are SGDLS and YYNGEE. Trimming cost V 4 bases and J 8 bases; bases outside gene matches: 8. The CDR3 DNA reads TGTGCCAGCAGCAAAGACAGGGTTTACGGCTACACCTTC. Translation: CASSKDRVYGYTF.

This chain joins TRBV9 and TRBJ1-4; D may be TRBD1 (6 bases). Trimming shortened V by 0 bases and J by 0 bases, and 21 bases separated the two germline ends. Germline V gives CDR1 SGDLS, CDR2 YYNGEE. The CDR3 extends over 20 amino acids. The CDR3 DNA sequence: TGTGCCAGCAGCGTAGGAGGGGGAGGTCGTATCGCGGCAACTAATGAAAAACTGTTTTTT. It is translated as CASSVGGGGRIAATNEKLFF.

This clone was seen more than once but under ten times. V gene TRBV19 combines with J gene TRBJ1-3, with TRBD1 matching over 10 bases. The CDR3 spans 17 residues. V lost 3 bases and J lost 5; bases outside the gene matches: 10. The germline gives CDR1 LNHDA, CDR2 SQIVND (reference sequence). The CDR3 loop is CASSIPPGQGMRNTIYF. The CDR3 nucleotides read TGTGCCAGTAGTATTCCACCGGGACAGGGGATGCGAAACACCATATATTTT.

This clone has only a few counts. The chain joins TRBV30 to TRBJ1-1; 7 nucleotides agree with TRBD1. Unmatched junction bases numbered 14, after V lost 6 bases and J lost 1 base. Germline-derived CDR1 and CDR2 are GTSNPN and SVGIG (reference sequence). The CDR3 loop spans 16 amino acids. The CDR3 protein is CACGPQGVRKNTEAFF. The CDR3 DNA is TGTGCCTGCGGACCTCAGGGGGTGAGGAAGAACACTGAAGCTTTCTTT.

This clone was seen a single time. The V gene is TRBV6-5, the J gene TRBJ1-2, with D unclear. Germline CDR1 is MNHEY and CDR2 is SVGAGI. The CDR3 spans 15 residues. V lost 6 bases to trimming and J lost 4 bases, with 18 bases between them. The CDR3 region has the DNA TGTGCCAGCAGCCCTTGGGCCCCCGGGCCCTATGGCTACACCTTC. Its translation: CASSPWAPGPYGYTF.